This passage covers 10 T cell receptor beta chains from one sample sequenced in a study of shared clonotypes between healthy human individuals. Using immunoSEQ multiplex PCR, the repertoire was profiled, and TCRdb retains in-frame clones only, with some absent. The sample lists 550,000 to 700,000 clones; approximately 73% were seen once. The sample was memory CD4+ T cells sorted from blood. Documented subset: CD45RA-negative fraction. Receptors were obtained from a woman in her twenties or thirties in good health.

This clone was picked up one time. The chain combines TRBV5-1 with TRBJ2-7, with TRBD1 matching 7 bases. The CDR3 has 14 amino acids. The ends lost 0 bases at V and 7 bases at J; junction bases unmatched: 7. The germline V gene encodes CDR1 SGHRS and CDR2 YFSETQ. CDR3 coding DNA: TGCGCCAGCAGCTTGGGACAGGGATTAGATGAGCAGTACTTC. This sequence encodes CASSLGQGLDEQYF.

This chain uses TRBV13 with TRBJ2-7; either TRBD1 or TRBD2 may supply D (5 bases each). The CDR3 has 13 residues. Trimming cost V 5 bases and J 9 bases, with 17 bases left between them. Germline loops: CDR1 PRHDT, CDR2 FYEKMQ (reference sequence). CDR3 sequence reads: CASSTRDRKRQYF. DNA of the CDR3: TGTGCCAGCAGCACCCGGGACCGAAAACGGCAGTACTTC. The whole variable domain, filled in from reference TRBV13 and TRBJ2-7, reads AAGVIQSPRHLIKEKRETATLKCYPIPRHDTVYWYQQGPGQDPQFLISFYEKMQSDKGSIPDRFSAQQFSDYHSELNMSSLELGDSALYFCASSTRDRKRQYFGPGTRLTVT.

This clone was seen only a few times. This chain uses TRBV7-9 with TRBJ1-3, with unresolved D. Per the germline V gene, CDR1 is SEHNR and CDR2 is FQNEAQ (reference sequence). The CDR3 runs to 19 residues. V lost 1 base, J lost 0 bases, and 19 bases lay in between. As DNA, the CDR3 is TGTGCCAGCAGCTTAGGGCGGCAGCGCCTGTCAGTCTCTGGAAACACCATATATTTT. It codes for CASSLGRQRLSVSGNTIYF.

The chain couples TRBV2 to TRBJ2-1; D is perhaps TRBD1 (5 bases). The CDR3 totals 15 residues. CDR1 is SNHLY, CDR2 FYNNEI, per germline. Trimming removed 4 bases from V and 6 bases from J, with 16 bases in between. CDR3 coding DNA: TGTGCCAGCAGTGGGCAACAGGTAATCACCAATGAGCAGTTCTTC. This encodes CASSGQQVITNEQFF.

This chain uses TRBV6-5 with TRBJ1-3, with D perhaps matching TRBD1 (6 bases). With 7 bases removed from V and 4 bases from J, the gap between germline ends came to 17 bases. CDR1 MNHEY and CDR2 SVGAGI come from the germline V gene. The CDR3 is made up of 15 amino acids. CDR3 in DNA: TGTGCCAGCACCCTCAACAGGGCCTTCGGAAACACCATATATTTT. This encodes CASTLNRAFGNTIYF.

CDR3 loop: CASSEGGRGETQYF. CDR3 nucleotides: TGTGCCAGTAGTGAGGGAGGGCGAGGGGAGACCCAGTACTTC. The J gene is TRBJ2-5, the V gene TRBV19; 7 bases are a match to TRBD2. Per germline, CDR1 LNHDA and CDR2 SQIVND (reference sequence). This CDR3 region has 14 residues. V trimming: 5 bases; J trimming: 5 bases; junction bases outside the gene matches: 8.

The chain employs TRBV18 and TRBJ1-1; D not certain. The germline gives CDR1 KGHSH, CDR2 LQKENI. There are 12 residues in the CDR3. Trimming pared 0 bases from V and 1 base from J, leaving 0 bases between. The CDR3 sequence is CASSPPNTEAFF. In DNA form, the CDR3 reads TGTGCCAGCTCACCACCGAACACTGAAGCTTTCTTT.

V and J are TRBV14 and TRBJ2-5, with D hard to call. This CDR3 is 13 amino acids long. V shed 1 base and J shed 2 bases, with 5 bases lying between them. CDR1 and CDR2 from the germline V gene are SGHDN and FVKESK. This CDR3 is CASSQGRQETQYF. Written as DNA, the CDR3 is TGTGCCAGCAGCCAAGGGCGGCAAGAGACCCAGTACTTC.

Here the CDR3 reads CASISSGSPNEQFF. The CDR3 DNA sequence: TGTGCCAGCATTTCTAGCGGGAGCCCCAATGAGCAGTTCTTC. The rearrangement uses TRBV2 and TRBJ2-1, with 10 bases that match TRBD2. Germline CDR1 reads SNHLY; CDR2 reads FYNNEI. J was trimmed by 6 bases and V by 7 bases; bases with no gene match: 6. This CDR3 region has 14 residues.

The gene calls are TRBV7-2 and TRBJ2-5; 8 nucleotides line up with TRBD2. CDR1 and CDR2 from the germline V gene are SGHTA and FQGNSA. The J segment lost 2 bases and the V segment lost 5 bases, leaving 4 bases of the junction unmatched. The CDR3 is 14 residues long. CDR3: CASSRGLDQETQYF. In DNA form, the CDR3 reads TGTGCCAGCAGCCGGGGACTAGATCAAGAGACCCAGTACTTC.